The 4 T cell receptor beta chains reported below all come from one sample, sequenced in a study of shared T cell receptors in the human thymus. Libraries were prepared by immunoSEQ multiplex PCR; TCRdb keeps only in-frame clonotypes and omits some of them. The sample carries roughly 710,000 clones, 80% to 90% recorded once. The sample was also linked to a second study, of human thymus T cells.

Sequencing input: thymocytes. All receptors come from a girl under three years old with a congenital heart defect.

V gene TRBV9 combines with J gene TRBJ2-1, with TRBD1 matching 8 bases. V lost 1 base to trimming and J lost 7 bases; unmatched junction nucleotides: 4. This CDR3 has 14 amino acids. Germline values: CDR1 SGDLS, CDR2 YYNGEE. CDR3 sequence reads: CASSVTGGWNEQFF. The CDR3 DNA reads TGTGCCAGCAGCGTAACAGGGGGGTGGAATGAGCAGTTCTTC.

The chain uses TRBV2 and TRBJ2-7; a possible D gene is TRBD1 (6 bases). Trimming cost V 7 bases and J 4 bases, with 11 bases left between them. The CDR3 spans 12 residues. Germline V gene sequence: CDR1 SNHLY, CDR2 FYNNEI. Here the CDR3 DNA reads TGTGCCAGCATTAGGGGGATGTACGAGCAGTACTTC. This sequence encodes CASIRGMYEQYF.

CDR3 bases: TGTGCCATCAGTGAAAGAAGGGGGAGCTCCTACAATGAGCAGTTCTTC. Translating gives CAISERRGSSYNEQFF. The chain combines TRBV10-3 with TRBJ2-1, with D perhaps TRBD1 (6 bases). The CDR3 is made up of 16 amino acids. Trimming removed 3 bases from V and 0 bases from J, with 12 bases in between. CDR1 and CDR2 (germline): ENHRY, SYGVKD.

The genes are TRBV6-1 and TRBJ1-2; 9 bases are shared with TRBD1. The CDR3 length is 13 residues. Germline assignment: CDR1 MNHNS and CDR2 SASEGT. Unmatched junction bases numbered 5, after V lost 4 bases and J lost 8 bases. CDR3 loop: CASSVQGARGYTF. The CDR3 bases are TGTGCCAGCAGTGTACAGGGGGCGCGGGGCTACACCTTC.